Shown below are 23 T cell receptor beta chains from a single sample sequenced in a study of blood T cells in healthy people across ages. A sample-barcoded 5' primer and a J-beta primer mix were used in a second PCR of roughly 7 to 12 cycles. TCRdb redid the calling of the 5' RACE reads with MiXCR, one entry per CDR3 protein. Of 1.8 million or so distinct CDR3 sequences listed, 39% are singletons. The material sequenced was blood. All receptors come from a human donor in good health.

A note on this clonotype: Relative to the germline gene, one junction end is altered; a read error may explain this. The V gene is TRBV6-6, the J gene TRBJ1-2; unclear D gene. This CDR3 is 12 amino acids long. CDR1 is MNHNY and CDR2 is SVGAGI in the germline V gene (reference sequence). This chain's CDR3 is CASSPGNYGHTF. The DNA of the CDR3 is TGTGCCAGCAGTCCGGGGAACTATGGCCACACCTTC.

This clonotype has just a few counts. The chain combines TRBV28 with TRBJ2-7, with a tentative D call TRBD1 (6 bases). Germline lookup yields CDR1 MDHEN and CDR2 SYDVKM. The CDR3 contains 14 residues. Trimming removed 5 bases from V and 1 base from J, with 12 bases in between. The CDR3 nucleotides read TGTGCCAGCAGTCGGGCAGGGGCTTCCTACGAGCAGTACTTC. Protein product: CASSRAGASYEQYF.

V is TRBV20-1 and J is TRBJ1-1; D possibly corresponds to TRBD1 (6 bases). Deletions cut 7 bases from V and 8 bases from J, with 20 bases between. This CDR3 is built from 13 residues. The germline V gene has CDR1 DFQATT and CDR2 SNEGSKA (reference sequence). The CDR3 DNA is TGCAGTGTCCGAGTCCCGGGGGCCCGGGAAGCTTTCTTT. Amino acid sequence: CSVRVPGAREAFF.

This clonotype was recorded once. The J gene is TRBJ1-1, the V gene TRBV11-2; D remains ambiguous. Trimming pared 6 bases from V and 0 bases from J, leaving 11 bases between. The CDR3 has 14 residues. The germline V gene has CDR1 SGHAT and CDR2 FQNNGV. Written as DNA, the CDR3 is TGTGCCAGCAGGGCTTTAGACTTGAACACTGAAGCTTTCTTT. Amino acid sequence: CASRALDLNTEAFF.

This clonotype was recorded a few times. DNA of the CDR3: TGTGCCAGCAGTTTAGGGTTTACCGAGCAGTACTTC. As protein: CASSLGFTEQYF. The V gene is TRBV12-3 or TRBV12-4, the J gene TRBJ2-7; D gene uncertain. The V end was cut by 1 base, the J end by 6 bases, with 7 bases between. The length of the CDR3 is 12 residues.

Only a few counts were recorded for this clonotype. J is TRBJ1-1 and V is TRBV7-6, with 7 bases that match TRBD1. The germline V gene encodes CDR1 SGHVS and CDR2 FNYEAQ. V gave up 7 bases and J gave up 6 bases; unmatched junction bases: 11. CDR3 length: 14 residues. CDR3 in DNA: TGTGCCAGCACCCAGGGGGGAGACTGGGCTGAAGCTTTCTTT. Its translation: CASTQGGDWAEAFF.

On this clonotype itself: The junction differs from germline at one of its ends, possibly a read error. The CDR3 spells CASSSYNSGASVLTF. The CDR3 DNA reads as TGTGCCAGCAGCTCCTACAACTCTGGGGCCAGCGTCCTGACTTTC. This chain joins TRBV7-2 and TRBJ2-6; D is perhaps TRBD1 (5 bases). The V gene's germline CDR1 is SGHTA and CDR2 FQGNSA. This CDR3 comprises 15 residues.

V gene TRBV29-1 combines with J gene TRBJ1-1; no definite D call. Germline V gene lookup returns CDR1 SQVTM and CDR2 ANQGSEA. The CDR3 has 12 residues. Deletions cut 5 bases from V and 5 bases from J, with 12 bases between. The CDR3 here is CSVNRGETEAFF. As DNA, the CDR3 is TGCAGCGTTAATCGTGGGGAAACTGAAGCTTTCTTT. Combining the CDR3 with reference TRBV29-1 and TRBJ1-1 gives the whole variable domain SAVISQKPSRDICQRGTSLTIQCQVDSQVTMMFWYRQQPGQSLTLIATANQGSEATYESGFVIDKFPISRPNLTFSTLTVSNMSPEDSSIYLCSVNRGETEAFFGQGTRLTVV.

V gene TRBV29-1 combines with J gene TRBJ1-1; D remains ambiguous. Germline V gives CDR1 SQVTM, CDR2 ANQGSEA. There are 12 residues in the CDR3. The V end lost 6 bases, the J end lost 8 bases, and 16 bases lay between the germline ends. CDR3 protein: CSVGPRADEAFF. DNA for the CDR3: TGCAGCGTCGGCCCCCGTGCAGACGAAGCTTTCTTT.

The chain is built from TRBV20-1 and TRBJ2-1; a weak D match, TRBD2 (6 bases). Looked up from germline, CDR1 is DFQATT and CDR2 is SNEGSKA (reference sequence). V lost 6 bases and J 4 bases, leaving 19 bases between the germline ends. The CDR3 loop spans 15 amino acids. CDR3 region: CSALGDSSAYNEQFF. Written as DNA, the CDR3 is TGCAGTGCCCTTGGGGACTCCAGCGCTTACAATGAGCAGTTCTTC.

This rearrangement joins TRBV4-2 to TRBJ2-7; 7 bases agree with TRBD1. V lost 1 base to trimming and J lost 3 bases; unmatched junction nucleotides: 6. CDR1 LGHNA and CDR2 YNFKEQ come from the germline V gene. The CDR3 length is 15 residues. CDR3 loop: CASSQVTGQHYEQYF. In DNA, the CDR3 is TGTGCCAGCAGCCAAGTGACGGGACAGCACTACGAGCAGTACTTC.

The rearrangement joins TRBV12-3 or TRBV12-4 to TRBJ2-5; 14 bases map to TRBD2. The CDR3 has 16 amino acids. Trimming cost V 6 bases and J 5 bases; bases outside gene matches: 8. Written as DNA, the CDR3 is TGTGCCAGCAGCCCGGGACTAGCGGGGGTCTGGGAGACCCAGTACTTC. Its protein is CASSPGLAGVWETQYF.

The sample holds a few counts of this clonotype. The chain couples TRBV5-6 to TRBJ1-2; TRBD1 is a possible D gene (5 bases). The CDR3 runs 15 residues. Trimming pared 1 base from V and 4 bases from J, leaving 14 bases between. The V gene's germline CDR1 is SGHDT and CDR2 YYEEEE. CDR3 in amino acids: CASSLRQGRIYGYTF. The CDR3 nucleotides are TGTGCCAGCAGCTTGAGGCAGGGAAGGATCTATGGCTACACCTTC.

The chain is built from TRBV24-1 and TRBJ2-4; no clear D. The DNA matches TRBJ2-7 better at its end, which makes the J call doubtful. Germline V gene lookup returns CDR1 KGHDR and CDR2 SFDVKD. The CDR3 covers 13 residues. The CDR3 DNA sequence: TGTGCCACCAGTGACCAACTTCGATCCGAGCAGTACTTC. It encodes CATSDQLRSEQYF.

Only a few counts were recorded for this clonotype. The CDR3 reads CASSGEIYEQYF. CDR3 bases: TGTGCCTCCTCAGGAGAGATCTACGAGCAGTACTTC. The gene calls are TRBV10-3 and TRBJ2-4; no clear D. The DNA matches TRBJ2-7 better at its end, which makes the J call doubtful. There are 12 residues in the CDR3. Germline V gives CDR1 ENHRY, CDR2 SYGVKD.

On this clonotype itself: A junction end diverges from the germline sequence, so it may reflect a read error. The chain combines TRBV12-3 or TRBV12-4 with TRBJ2-5; D is unclear. This CDR3 is built from 13 residues. Written as DNA, the CDR3 is TGTGCCTGCAGTTCATTACCCGGGGAGACCCAGTACTTC. As protein: CACSSLPGETQYF.

V is TRBV9 and J is TRBJ2-1; weak D call: TRBD2 (6 bases). This CDR3 spans 15 amino acids. V dropped 2 bases and J dropped 2 bases, with 11 bases sitting between them. Germline lookup yields CDR1 SGDLS and CDR2 YYNGEE. In nucleotides, the CDR3 is TGTGCCAGCAGCGTTTCGCGGGGCCCCTACAATGAGCAGTTCTTC. Amino acids: CASSVSRGPYNEQFF.

This sequence joins TRBV6-6 and TRBJ1-2; 7 bases fit TRBD1. The germline CDR1 and CDR2 sequences are MNHNY and SVGAGI (reference sequence). The CDR3 is 15 amino acids. V shed 2 bases, J shed 7 bases, and the junction held 10 bases outside the gene matches. The CDR3: CASSYEGAITTGYTF. CDR3 nucleotides: TGTGCCAGCAGTTACGAGGGGGCAATCACAACTGGCTACACCTTC.

The V call is TRBV4-2, the J call TRBJ2-4; 14 positions agree with TRBD2. The length of the CDR3 is 20 residues. The germline gives CDR1 LGHNA, CDR2 YNFKEQ. V gave up 0 bases and J gave up 1 base; unmatched junction bases: 8. The CDR3 is CASSQDNLGLAGEAKNIQYF. The CDR3 nucleotides are TGTGCCAGCAGCCAAGATAATTTGGGACTAGCGGGGGAGGCCAAAAACATTCAGTACTTC.

This clonotype was counted a few times. The CDR3, as DNA: TGCAGTGCCCCTATCTCAGGACTCAACTATGGCTACACCTTC. It codes for CSAPISGLNYGYTF. The genes are TRBV20-1 and TRBJ1-2, with D unresolved. CDR1 and CDR2 from the germline V gene are DFQATT and SNEGSKA (reference sequence). The V gene lost 6 bases and the J gene lost 2 bases, with 16 bases spanning the gap. The CDR3 covers 14 residues.

This chain joins TRBV15 and TRBJ1-2; D is undetermined. Germline V gene data show CDR1 as LNHNV and CDR2 as YYDKDF (reference sequence). V shed 0 bases and J shed 5 bases, with 7 bases lying between them. The CDR3 is made up of 13 amino acids. The CDR3 sequence: CATSRDLGYGYTF. The DNA for the CDR3 is TGTGCCACCAGCAGAGATTTAGGGTATGGCTACACCTTC.

V and J are TRBV13 and TRBJ1-2, with D unresolved. The CDR3 spans 15 residues. The germline V and J ends were trimmed by 5 bases and 2 bases, with 15 bases remaining between them. The germline CDR1 and CDR2 sequences are PRHDT and FYEKMQ (reference sequence). DNA for the CDR3: TGTGCCAGCAGCCCCTACAAGACCTTCAACTATGGCTACACCTTC. It yields the protein CASSPYKTFNYGYTF.

Worth noting for this clonotype: Germline is not matched at one junction end, which may reflect a read error. V usage is TRBV7-8 and J usage is TRBJ2-1, with 14 bases fitting TRBD2. This CDR3 region has 18 residues. Germline V gene data show CDR1 as SGHVS and CDR2 as FQNEAQ. The CDR3 region is CAGSPGLAGAHMYNEQFF. The CDR3 nucleotides read TGTGCCGGCAGCCCGGGACTAGCGGGGGCCCATATGTACAATGAGCAGTTCTTC.